This is a list of T cell receptor beta chains from one sample in a study of cytotoxic CD8 clonotypes in ibrutinib-treated CLL. Clones were read by immunoSEQ multiplex PCR, and TCRdb kept only the in-frame ones, dropping some. The sample comprises almost 250,000 clones, about three quarters of which are singletons, and 15% rests with the top ten. The sample in question was PBMCs, obtained after 24 months of ibrutinib treatment. The receptor source for this set is a human donor with chronic lymphocytic leukemia. Both conserved end residues are part of each CDR3. A D gene is named only where the DNA matches it firmly. For some rows the clone size is stated as once, few or many, or as a class when expanded; others skip it.

D gene | CDR3 length | clone size | J gene | V gene | CDR3 DNA | CDR3 protein
TRBD1 | 17 | . | TRBJ2-7 | TRBV7-8 | TGTGCCAGCAGCTTAGAGGGGACAGGCGCTAAATACTACGAGCAGTACTTC | CASSLEGTGAKYYEQYF
TRBD2 | 15 | once | TRBJ2-3 | TRBV30 | TGTGCCTGGGATCCTAGCGGGAGTGTTGGGGATACGCAGTATTTT | CAWDPSGSVGDTQYF
TRBD1 | 14 | . | TRBJ1-1 | TRBV19 | TGTGCCAGTAGTATGCGACAGGGGAGCGATGAAGCTTTCTTT | CASSMRQGSDEAFF
. | 14 | . | TRBJ2-3 | TRBV28 | TGTGCCAGCTTAAGGGGCGGCCGCACAGATACGCAGTATTTT | CASLRGGRTDTQYF
. | 14 | . | TRBJ2-5 | TRBV27 | TGTGCCAGCAGAAGATCCTGGACGGCAGAGACCCAGTACTTC | CASRRSWTAETQYF
. | 15 | once | TRBJ1-3 | TRBV5-1 | TGCGCCAGCAGCTCCAACCAGGGTAATGGAAACACCATATATTTT | CASSSNQGNGNTIYF
. | 16 | . | TRBJ2-7 | TRBV2 | TGTGCCAGCATTGACCTCCAGATTTCTAGCTCCTACGAGCAGTACTTC | CASIDLQISSSYEQYF
. | 14 | . | TRBJ2-5 | TRBV5-1 | TGCGCCAGCAGCTTGGAGTCGGGGAGAGAGACCCAGTACTTC | CASSLESGRETQYF
TRBD1 | 15 | . | TRBJ1-2 | TRBV28 | TGTGCCAGCAGCAACCCGGGACAGGGGGCGAGTGGCTACACCTTC | CASSNPGQGASGYTF
. | 13 | . | TRBJ2-7 | TRBV9 | TGTGCCAGCAGCCCCACCGGGGGTCCTGAGCAGTACTTC | CASSPTGGPEQYF
. | 15 | once | TRBJ2-1 | TRBV6-5 | TGTGCCAGCAGCCCCGCAGCTGCGACGGGAAATGAGCAGTTCTTC | CASSPAAATGNEQFF
. | 13 | . | TRBJ1-2 | TRBV4-2 | TGTGCCAGCAGCCAAGTTCCATATTATGGCTACACCTTC | CASSQVPYYGYTF
. | 12 | few | TRBJ1-2 | TRBV9 | TGTGCCAGCAGCGCGGACTACTATGGCTACACCTTC | CASSADYYGYTF
TRBD2 | 17 | . | TRBJ2-2 | TRBV19 | TGTGCCAGTAGTTCCAGCGGGAGGTTCGGTATCACCGGGGAGCTGTTTTTT | CASSSSGRFGITGELFF
TRBD2 | 14 | . | TRBJ2-1 | TRBV7-6 | TGTGCCAGCAGCTTGAGCGGGGGAAAGGCTGAGCAGTTCTTC | CASSLSGGKAEQFF
. | 15 | . | TRBJ2-7 | TRBV9 | TGTGCCAGCAGCATTACAGGGATGGGGCAGGACGAGCAGTACTTC | CASSITGMGQDEQYF
. | 12 | . | TRBJ1-2 | TRBV2 | TGTGCCAGACAGGGTTCCCCCTTAGGCTACACCTTC | CARQGSPLGYTF
TRBD1 | 19 | . | TRBJ2-2 | TRBV30 | TGTGCCTGGAGTGTACTAAGACAGGGGGCTTTGGTGAACACCGGGGAGCTGTTTTTT | CAWSVLRQGALVNTGELFF
. | 13 | . | TRBJ2-7 | TRBV30 | TGTGCCTCAACAATAGACGGTGCCTACGAGCAGTACTTC | CASTIDGAYEQYF
. | 12 | . | TRBJ2-7 | TRBV6-6 | TGTGCCAGCAGTTACTTCGAATACGAGCAGTACTTC | CASSYFEYEQYF
TRBD1 | 14 | . | TRBJ2-1 | TRBV6-1 | TGTGCCAGCAGTGAACCGGGACAGGGGTCTGAGCAGTTCTTC | CASSEPGQGSEQFF
TRBD1 | 16 | . | TRBJ2-2 | TRBV5-1 | TGCGCCAGCAGTTATGCCGGGACAGAGAACACCGGGGAGCTGTTTTTT | CASSYAGTENTGELFF
TRBD2 | 16 | . | TRBJ2-1 | TRBV9 | TGTGCCAGCAGCCCTTACGTAGCGGGAACGGGCAATGAGCAGTTCTTC | CASSPYVAGTGNEQFF
TRBD2 | 14 | . | TRBJ2-7 | TRBV5-1 | TGCGCCAGCAGCTCCAGCGGGAGTGGTTACGAGCAGTACTTC | CASSSSGSGYEQYF
TRBD2 | 15 | . | TRBJ2-2 | TRBV18 | TGTGCCAGCTCACCGAACGGGAGGGCCCCCGGGGAGCTGTTTTTT | CASSPNGRAPGELFF
. | 13 | . | TRBJ1-3 | TRBV16 | TGTGCCAGCAGCCAAACAAGTGGAAACACCATATATTTT | CASSQTSGNTIYF
TRBD1 | 16 | . | TRBJ2-1 | TRBV2 | TGTGCCAGCAGTGAGATGACAGGGACCTCCTACAATGAGCAGTTCTTC | CASSEMTGTSYNEQFF
. | 16 | . | TRBJ1-2 | TRBV15 | TGTGCCACCAGCCCGACGGCCGGGACGCCCGGGTATGGCTACACCTTC | CATSPTAGTPGYGYTF
TRBD2 | 16 | . | TRBJ2-3 | TRBV6-5 | TGTGCCAGCAGTTACGGAATTAGCGGGAGTACAGATACGCAGTATTTT | CASSYGISGSTDTQYF
. | 14 | . | TRBJ2-3 | TRBV9 | TGTGCCAGCAGCCCCCTCGGAGGCACAGATACGCAGTATTTT | CASSPLGGTDTQYF
. | 14 | . | TRBJ2-7 | TRBV13 | TGTGCCAGCAGCTTAGAGGGATCCCGGGGGGAGCAGTACTTC | CASSLEGSRGEQYF
TRBD1 | 14 | once | TRBJ1-2 | TRBV28 | TGTGCCAGCAGTTTACAGGGACAGAGCTATGGCTACACCTTC | CASSLQGQSYGYTF
TRBD2 | 17 | . | TRBJ2-2 | TRBV7-3 | TGTGCCAGCAGCAAAATTTGGGAAGCGGGATTCACCGGGGAGCTGTTTTTT | CASSKIWEAGFTGELFF
. | 13 | . | TRBJ2-7 | TRBV2 | TGTGCCAGCAGTGAAGAAGGCAGGGGCGAGCAGTACTTC | CASSEEGRGEQYF
. | 14 | few | TRBJ2-1 | TRBV5-6 | TGTGCCAGCAGCTTGCCCCAGACTGCCTCCGAGCAGTTCTTC | CASSLPQTASEQFF
TRBD1 | 12 | . | TRBJ2-7 | TRBV6-6 | TGTGCCACCTGGACAGGGAAATACGAGCAGTACTTC | CATWTGKYEQYF